This T cell receptor beta chain originates from a study of T cell responses to AZD1222 COVID-19 vaccine. Study findings and constraints: Repertoires were obtained solely post-peak T cell response. Reportedly, close to half of spike-specific TCRs are directed against unmutated variant regions.

The CDR3 sequence is 16 residues long. The junction had 4 bases not matched to a gene; V was cut back by 1 base and J by 3 bases. Germline-derived CDR1 and CDR2 are LGHNA and YNFKEQ. Comments on this clone: Its matching antigen is unknown.

Measured with immunoSEQ multiplex PCR; TCRdb has only the in-frame clones, and not every one. This sample has 60,000 to 80,000 clones, with roughly 89% found just once. Here the sequenced sample was peripheral blood, taken on day 0 of AZD1222 vaccination. The receptor was derived from an adult in good health. The chain has TRBV4-2 and TRBJ2-2, with TRBD2 identical over 8 bases. DNA of the CDR3: TGTGCCAGCAGCCAAGCCGGGACTAGACACACCGGGGAGCTGTTTTTT. The encoded protein is CASSQAGTRHTGELFF.